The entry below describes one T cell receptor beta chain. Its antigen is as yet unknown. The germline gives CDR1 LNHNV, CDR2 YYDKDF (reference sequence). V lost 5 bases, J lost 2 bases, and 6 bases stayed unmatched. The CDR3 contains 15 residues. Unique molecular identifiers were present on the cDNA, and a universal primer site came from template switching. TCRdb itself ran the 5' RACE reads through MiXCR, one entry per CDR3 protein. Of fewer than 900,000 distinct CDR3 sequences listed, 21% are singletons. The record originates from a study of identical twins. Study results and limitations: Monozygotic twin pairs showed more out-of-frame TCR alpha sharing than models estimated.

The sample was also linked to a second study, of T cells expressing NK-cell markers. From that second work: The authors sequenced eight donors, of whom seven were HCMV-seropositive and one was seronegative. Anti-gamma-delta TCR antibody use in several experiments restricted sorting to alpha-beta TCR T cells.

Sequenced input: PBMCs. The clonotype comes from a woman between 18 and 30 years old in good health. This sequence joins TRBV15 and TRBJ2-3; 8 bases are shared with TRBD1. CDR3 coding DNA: TGTGCCACCAGCGACCGGACAGGGCTCACAGATACGCAGTATTTT. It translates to CATSDRTGLTDTQYF.